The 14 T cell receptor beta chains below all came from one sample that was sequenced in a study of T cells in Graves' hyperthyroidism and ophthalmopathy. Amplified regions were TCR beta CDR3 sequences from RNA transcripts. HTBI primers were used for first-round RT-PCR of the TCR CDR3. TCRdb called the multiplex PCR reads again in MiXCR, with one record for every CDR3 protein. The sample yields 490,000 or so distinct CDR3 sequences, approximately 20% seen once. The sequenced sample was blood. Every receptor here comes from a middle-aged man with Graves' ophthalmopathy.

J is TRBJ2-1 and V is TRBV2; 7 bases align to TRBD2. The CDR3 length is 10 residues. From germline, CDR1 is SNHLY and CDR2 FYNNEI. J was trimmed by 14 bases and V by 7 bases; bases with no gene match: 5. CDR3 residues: CASIGLAEFF. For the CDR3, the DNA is TGTGCCAGCATTGGGCTAGCGGAGTTCTTC.

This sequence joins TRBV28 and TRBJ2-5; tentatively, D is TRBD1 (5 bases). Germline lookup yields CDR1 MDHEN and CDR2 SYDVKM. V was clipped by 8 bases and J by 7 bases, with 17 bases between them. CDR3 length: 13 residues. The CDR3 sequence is CASVGAAFRTQYF. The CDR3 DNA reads TGTGCCAGCGTAGGGGCGGCCTTTCGGACCCAGTACTTC.

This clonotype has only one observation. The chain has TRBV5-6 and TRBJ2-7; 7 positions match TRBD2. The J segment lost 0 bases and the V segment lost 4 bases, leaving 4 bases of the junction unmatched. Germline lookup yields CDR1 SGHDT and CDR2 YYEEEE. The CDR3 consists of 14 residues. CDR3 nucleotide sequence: TGTGCCAGCAGCCCAAGCGGGGTCTCCTACGAGCAGTACTTC. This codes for CASSPSGVSYEQYF.

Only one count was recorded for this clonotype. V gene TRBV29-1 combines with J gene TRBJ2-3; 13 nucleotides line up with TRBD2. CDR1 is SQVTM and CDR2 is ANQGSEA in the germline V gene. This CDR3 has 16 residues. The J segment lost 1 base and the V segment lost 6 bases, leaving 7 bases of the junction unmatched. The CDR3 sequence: CSVGTSGASGTDTQYF. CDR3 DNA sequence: TGCAGCGTCGGGACTAGCGGGGCGTCCGGCACAGATACGCAGTATTTT.

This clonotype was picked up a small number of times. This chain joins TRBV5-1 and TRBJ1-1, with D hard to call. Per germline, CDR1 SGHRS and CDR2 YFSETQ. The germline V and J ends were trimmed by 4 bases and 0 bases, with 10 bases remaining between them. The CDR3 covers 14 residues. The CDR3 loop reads CASSRERMNTEAFF. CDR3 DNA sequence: TGCGCCAGCAGCCGGGAAAGGATGAACACTGAAGCTTTCTTT.

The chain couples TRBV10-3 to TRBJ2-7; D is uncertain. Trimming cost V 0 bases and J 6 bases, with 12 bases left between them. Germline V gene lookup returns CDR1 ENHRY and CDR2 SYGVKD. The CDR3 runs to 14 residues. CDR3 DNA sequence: TGTGCCATCAGTGAGTCCCGGAAAGGGCGCGAGCAGTACTTC. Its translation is CAISESRKGREQYF.

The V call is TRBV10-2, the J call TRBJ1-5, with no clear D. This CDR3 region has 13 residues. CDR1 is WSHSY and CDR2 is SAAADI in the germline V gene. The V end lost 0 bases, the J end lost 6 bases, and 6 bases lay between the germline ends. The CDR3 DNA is TGCGCCAGCAGTGAGTCGGGGTCTCAGCCCCAGCATTTT. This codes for CASSESGSQPQHF.

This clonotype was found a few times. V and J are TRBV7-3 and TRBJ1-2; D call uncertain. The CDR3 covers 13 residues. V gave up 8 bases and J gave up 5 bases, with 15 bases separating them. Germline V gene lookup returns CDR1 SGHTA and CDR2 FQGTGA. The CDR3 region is CASDSYGGYGYTF. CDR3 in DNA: TGTGCCAGCGACTCCTACGGCGGATATGGCTACACCTTC.

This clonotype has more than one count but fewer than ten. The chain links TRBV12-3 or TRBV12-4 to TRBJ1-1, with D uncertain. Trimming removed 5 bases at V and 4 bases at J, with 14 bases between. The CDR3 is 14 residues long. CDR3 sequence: CASSPSYSSTEAFF. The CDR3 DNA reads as TGTGCCAGCAGTCCGAGCTACTCGAGCACTGAAGCTTTCTTT.

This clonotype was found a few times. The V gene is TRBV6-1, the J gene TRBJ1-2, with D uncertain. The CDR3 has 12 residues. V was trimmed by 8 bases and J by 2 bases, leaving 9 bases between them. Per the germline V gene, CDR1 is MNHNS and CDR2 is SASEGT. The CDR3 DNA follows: TGTGCCAGCGTAGGAACCAACTATGGCTACACCTTC. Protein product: CASVGTNYGYTF.

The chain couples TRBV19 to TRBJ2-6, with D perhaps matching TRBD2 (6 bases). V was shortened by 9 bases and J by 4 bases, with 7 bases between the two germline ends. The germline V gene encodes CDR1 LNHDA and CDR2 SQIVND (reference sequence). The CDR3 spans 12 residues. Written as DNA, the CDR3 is TGTGCCAGCGCGGGAGGGGCCAACGTCCTGACTTTC. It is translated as CASAGGANVLTF.

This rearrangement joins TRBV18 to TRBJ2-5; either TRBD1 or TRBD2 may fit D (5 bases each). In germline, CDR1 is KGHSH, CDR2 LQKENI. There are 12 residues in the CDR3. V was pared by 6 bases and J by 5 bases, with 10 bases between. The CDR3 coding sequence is TGTGCCAGCTCGGGGGAAGCGGAGACCCAGTACTTC. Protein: CASSGEAETQYF.

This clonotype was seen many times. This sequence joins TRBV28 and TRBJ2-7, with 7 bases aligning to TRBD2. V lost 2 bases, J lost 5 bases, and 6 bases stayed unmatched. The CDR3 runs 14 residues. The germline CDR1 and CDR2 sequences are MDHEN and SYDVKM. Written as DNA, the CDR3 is TGTGCCAGCAGTTTAGCGGGAGAGTGGGACGAGCAGTACTTC. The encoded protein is CASSLAGEWDEQYF.

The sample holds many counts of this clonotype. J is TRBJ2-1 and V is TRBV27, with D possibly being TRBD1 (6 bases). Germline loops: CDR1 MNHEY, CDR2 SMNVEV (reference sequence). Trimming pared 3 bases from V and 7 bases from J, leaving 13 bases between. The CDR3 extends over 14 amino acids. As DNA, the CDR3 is TGTGCCAGCAGTTTCGACAGGTTCGAGAATGAGCAGTTCTTC. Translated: CASSFDRFENEQFF.